This TCR beta chain appears in the sequencing data of a study of T-cell reconstitution after alpha-beta-depleted transplantation in children. Regarding the study as a whole: There were reportedly several hundred expanded graft clones from which alpha-beta T cells came about two months after transplant. T-cell numbers and diversity, one year after transplant, stemmed largely from T cells that were newly produced.

In the case of this clonotype: What it binds is not known.

Unique molecular identifiers were used in preparing the TCRbeta library. TCRdb fed the PCR reads into MiXCR, producing one record per CDR3 protein. The sample contains hundreds of thousands of distinct CDR3 sequences, 10% to 15% of which appear only once. This CDR3 contains 18 residues. Germline assignment: CDR1 KGHDR and CDR2 SFDVKD. The V and J genes are TRBV24-1 and TRBJ2-1; 13 bases are a match to TRBD2. The sequence came from a male patient younger than 18 who had a stem cell transplant for acute myeloid leukemia, so the T cells may come from the graft donor. The sample here was PBMCs, mostly from graft donor cells, taken 360 days after TCRalphabeta/CD19-depleted stem cell transplant. DNA of the CDR3: TGTGGCGCCAGTGATTTAGCTCCGGGACTAGCGGGATACAATGAGCAGTTCTTC. Translated, it gives CGASDLAPGLAGYNEQFF.